The rows below give T cell receptor beta chains drawn from one sample of a study of beta chain features in type 1 diabetes. Only in-frame clones appear in the TCRdb table, and some are missing; sequencing was by immunoSEQ multiplex PCR. The sample holds 300,000 to 450,000 clones, over 9% seen once. The specimen sequenced was central memory CD4+ T cells from blood. These receptors were obtained from a man aged 30 to 39 with type 1 diabetes. The CDR3 runs from the conserved cysteine through the conserved F or W. A D gene is named only where the DNA matches it firmly. Expanded clones are given a class, and other clones once, few, many or no size at all.

J,D,V,size,CDR3,DNA
TRBJ1-5,-,TRBV28,many,CASSSYQPQHF,TGTGCCAGCAGTTCCTATCAGCCCCAGCATTTT
TRBJ1-2,TRBD1,TRBV27,few,CASRATGSGYGYTF,TGTGCCAGCAGAGCGACAGGGTCAGGCTATGGCTACACCTTC
TRBJ1-3,-,TRBV6-5,few,CASSYSGSTSGNTIYF,TGTGCCAGCAGTTACTCGGGCTCTACCTCAGGAAACACCATATATTTT
TRBJ2-7,TRBD1,TRBV15,few,CATSREEYGQGPTFSYEQYF,TGTGCCACCAGCAGAGAAGAGTATGGACAGGGGCCCACATTTTCCTACGAGCAGTACTTC
TRBJ2-7,TRBD1,TRBV2,few,CASRFSRDRETYEQYF,TGTGCCAGCAGATTTTCCCGGGACAGGGAGACCTACGAGCAGTACTTC
TRBJ1-5,TRBD1,TRBV19,few,CASSPGQGPNQPQHF,TGTGCCAGTAGTCCCGGACAGGGTCCCAATCAGCCCCAGCATTTT
TRBJ2-7,-,TRBV15,few,CATVRGGGGFF,TGTGCCACCGTTAGGGGAGGGGGTGGATTTTTC
TRBJ2-5,TRBD1,TRBV6-1,-,CASSESPGQGEETQYF,TGTGCCAGCAGTGAGTCCCCGGGACAGGGTGAGGAGACCCAGTACTTC
TRBJ2-7,-,TRBV6-6,few,CASSYSGEQYF,TGTGCCAGCAGTTACTCGGGAGAGCAGTACTTC
TRBJ2-7,-,TRBV7-9,many,CASSPPLRMGPYEQYF,TGTGCCAGCAGCCCCCCGCTAAGGATGGGGCCCTACGAGCAGTACTTC
TRBJ2-3,TRBD2,TRBV7-2,few,CASSPGLAGLSDTQYF,TGTGCCAGCAGCCCGGGACTAGCGGGACTGTCAGATACGCAGTATTTT
TRBJ1-1,-,TRBV6-6,few,CASSYSGGEAFF,TGTGCCAGCAGTTACTCTGGGGGTGAAGCTTTCTTT
TRBJ2-6,-,TRBV5-4,-,CASSPNQGILGANVLTF,TGTGCCAGCAGCCCGAACCAGGGAATATTGGGGGCCAACGTCCTGACTTTC
TRBJ2-7,TRBD1,TRBV11-2,few,CASSLYRGPTYEQYF,TGTGCCAGCAGCTTATACAGGGGGCCCACCTACGAGCAGTACTTC
TRBJ1-2,-,TRBV4-3,few,CASSRGSTYGYTF,TGCGCCAGCAGCAGGGGCAGCACCTATGGCTACACCTTC
TRBJ1-2,-,TRBV6-5,-,CASTYTRVPGGYTF,TGTGCCAGCACCTACACGAGGGTTCCTGGAGGCTACACCTTC
TRBJ2-3,-,TRBV7-9,-,CASSLGHTQYF,TGTGCCAGCAGCTTAGGGCATACGCAGTATTTT
TRBJ2-1,-,TRBV9,-,CASSDGQSPDEQFF,TGTGCCAGCAGCGATGGACAGTCCCCCGATGAGCAGTTCTTC
TRBJ2-2,-,TRBV28,few,CASLRNTGELFF,TGTGCCAGCCTCAGAAACACCGGGGAGCTGTTTTTT
TRBJ2-3,TRBD1,TRBV30,few,CAWSIRDRGGDTQYF,TGTGCCTGGAGTATCCGGGACAGGGGAGGAGATACGCAGTATTTT
TRBJ1-4,-,TRBV28,-,CASSRAEKLFF,TGTGCCAGCAGTAGGGCTGAAAAACTGTTTTTT
TRBJ1-5,-,TRBV19,many,CASSSSGQYSNQPQHF,TGTGCCAGTAGTTCCTCCGGACAGTATAGCAATCAGCCCCAGCATTTT
TRBJ2-5,-,TRBV28,few,CASSFSETQYF,TGTGCCAGCAGTTTTTCTGAGACCCAGTACTTC
TRBJ2-5,-,TRBV5-1,few,CASSFNMETQYF,TGCGCCAGCAGCTTCAACATGGAGACCCAGTACTTC
TRBJ1-5,TRBD1,TRBV28,-,CASSSPGTGYQPQHF,TGTGCCAGCAGTTCCCCCGGGACAGGGTACCAGCCCCAGCATTTT
TRBJ1-1,TRBD1,TRBV27,-,CASSLYQSDREAFF,TGTGCCAGCAGTTTATATCAATCGGACAGGGAAGCTTTCTTT
TRBJ1-2,-,TRBV30,few,CATTREGNYGYTF,TGTGCCACGACCAGGGAGGGAAACTATGGCTACACCTTC
TRBJ2-7,-,TRBV5-4,-,CASSLKTNYEQYF,TGTGCCAGCAGCTTGAAAACCAACTACGAGCAGTACTTC
TRBJ1-5,-,TRBV28,-,CASSTPGGGSGQPQHF,TGTGCCAGCAGTACCCCTGGAGGAGGGTCGGGTCAGCCCCAGCATTTT
TRBJ2-1,-,TRBV29-1,-,CSAKDLNSYNEQFF,TGCAGCGCCAAGGACTTGAACTCCTACAATGAGCAGTTCTTC
TRBJ1-5,-,TRBV25-1,few,CASTPFQGPFNQPQHF,TGTGCCAGCACTCCCTTCCAAGGACCGTTCAATCAGCCCCAGCATTTT
TRBJ2-3,-,TRBV7-9,-,CASSFILVAGYNTQYF,TGTGCCAGCAGCTTTATATTGGTGGCAGGGTATAATACGCAGTATTTT
TRBJ2-1,TRBD1,TRBV19,many,CASSPQRGTGINEQFF,TGTGCCAGTAGTCCCCAGAGGGGGACAGGGATCAATGAGCAGTTCTTC
TRBJ2-5,-,TRBV7-3,-,CASSLTSGSGGETQYF,TGTGCCAGCAGCTTAACCTCGGGAAGCGGTGGGGAGACCCAGTACTTC
TRBJ2-1,-,TRBV28,-,CASRQGSYNEQFF,TGTGCCAGCAGACAGGGATCCTACAATGAGCAGTTCTTC
TRBJ2-2,-,TRBV7-7,few,CASSHDSQGTGELFF,TGTGCCAGCAGCCACGATTCACAGGGAACCGGGGAGCTGTTTTTT
TRBJ1-2,TRBD1,TRBV28,-,CASGEGQGGRGYTF,TGTGCCAGCGGTGAAGGACAGGGGGGTCGGGGCTACACCTTC
TRBJ2-6,-,TRBV28,many,CASSLRQGVPRGGANVLTF,TGTGCCAGCAGTTTACGGCAGGGGGTCCCGCGGGGTGGGGCCAACGTCCTGACTTTC
TRBJ2-7,-,TRBV27,few,CASSSQGFEQYF,TGTGCCAGCAGTTCACAGGGATTCGAGCAGTACTTC
TRBJ2-3,-,TRBV11-2,once,CASSLAQGRDTQYF,TGTGCCAGCAGCTTGGCCCAGGGCCGGGATACGCAGTATTTT
TRBJ2-7,-,TRBV14,-,CASSLERGRKDEQYF,TGTGCCAGCAGCCTTGAAAGAGGCAGGAAGGACGAGCAGTACTTC
TRBJ1-4,-,TRBV6-7,-,CASKGVREKLFF,TGTGCCAGCAAGGGCGTCCGGGAAAAACTGTTTTTT
TRBJ2-1,TRBD1,TRBV7-2,few,CASSYPGTEAEQFF,TGTGCCAGCAGCTATCCCGGGACAGAGGCTGAGCAGTTCTTC
TRBJ1-2,TRBD1,TRBV4-1,-,CASSQVGGGGYGYTF,TGCGCCAGCAGCCAAGTCGGAGGGGGCGGCTATGGCTACACCTTC
TRBJ2-3,TRBD2,TRBV7-9,-,CASSLHGTSGRNTQYF,TGTGCCAGCAGCTTACATGGGACTAGCGGGAGAAATACGCAGTATTTT
TRBJ2-2,-,TRBV19,-,CASSIGLLANTGELFF,TGTGCCAGTAGTATAGGGCTTCTTGCTAACACCGGGGAGCTGTTTTTT
TRBJ2-7,TRBD1,TRBV4-2,-,CASSHGTADSYEQYF,TGTGCCAGCAGCCACGGGACAGCGGACTCCTACGAGCAGTACTTC
TRBJ2-2,TRBD1,TRBV9,-,CASSTRQGRTGELFF,TGTGCCAGCAGCACCCGACAGGGGCGGACCGGGGAGCTGTTTTTT
TRBJ1-1,TRBD1,TRBV7-3,-,CASSLNTPGGADTEAFF,TGTGCCAGCAGCTTAAACACCCCAGGGGGCGCAGACACTGAAGCTTTCTTT
TRBJ2-3,-,TRBV7-2,-,CASSYGLTRPDTQYF,TGTGCCAGCAGCTACGGACTTACAAGACCAGATACGCAGTATTTT
TRBJ2-1,-,TRBV7-2,-,CASSLAQGRSIKYNEQFF,TGTGCCAGCAGCTTAGCGCAGGGGCGCTCGATAAAATACAATGAGCAGTTCTTC
TRBJ2-7,-,TRBV7-2,many,CASSSSWGTYEQYF,TGTGCCAGCAGCTCTAGCTGGGGGACCTACGAGCAGTACTTC